Listed below are T cell receptor beta chains from one sample, sequenced in a study of blood T cell repertoires in COVID-19. The assay was immunoSEQ multiplex PCR, and TCRdb's table has in-frame clones only and misses some. The sample shows about 35,000 clones, roughly four fifths of them seen only once. Material: peripheral blood. The origin of the receptors is a middle-aged man with acute or convalescent COVID-19. Both conserved end residues are trimmed from each CDR3. Fields, in order: CDR3 protein, V gene, D gene, J gene. D genes are given only for firm matches.

CDR3: ASSLVDSGDTQY
V: TRBV5-4
D: NA
J: TRBJ2-3

CDR3: ASSVNGRAYEQY
V: TRBV9
D: TRBD2
J: TRBJ2-7

CDR3: ASRCTGFNEQF
V: TRBV21-1
D: NA
J: TRBJ2-1

CDR3: ASSDWGDEKLF
V: TRBV6-5
D: NA
J: TRBJ1-4

CDR3: ASSLMRSGNTEAF
V: TRBV5-5
D: NA
J: TRBJ1-1

CDR3: ASSFSGHGELF
V: TRBV7-8
D: NA
J: TRBJ2-2

CDR3: AWSVGTGSSPLH
V: TRBV30
D: NA
J: TRBJ1-6

CDR3: ASSFTGEVVPQH
V: TRBV27
D: TRBD1
J: TRBJ1-5

CDR3: ASRAGNGYGYT
V: TRBV27
D: NA
J: TRBJ1-2

CDR3: ASSYLAGGTYEQY
V: TRBV27
D: TRBD2
J: TRBJ2-7

CDR3: ASSLGPRTDTQY
V: TRBV13
D: NA
J: TRBJ2-3

CDR3: AWGAGVNQPQH
V: TRBV30
D: NA
J: TRBJ1-5

CDR3: ASSLDSRVSTEAF
V: TRBV27
D: NA
J: TRBJ1-1

CDR3: AWSEREGQPQH
V: TRBV30
D: NA
J: TRBJ1-5

CDR3: SARGGARVGYGYT
V: TRBV29-1
D: NA
J: TRBJ1-2

CDR3: ASSRTLAGEGEQY
V: TRBV7-3
D: TRBD2
J: TRBJ2-7

CDR3: ASSLRGPQGALASGISYEQY
V: TRBV27
D: NA
J: TRBJ2-7

CDR3: ASIRILAGGRSYEQY
V: TRBV14
D: TRBD2
J: TRBJ2-7

CDR3: ASSLSTSGPTDTQY
V: TRBV5-1
D: TRBD2
J: TRBJ2-3

CDR3: ASSSQNMELGYT
V: TRBV18
D: NA
J: TRBJ1-2

CDR3: ASRGTGSYNSPLH
V: TRBV27
D: NA
J: TRBJ1-6

CDR3: ASSLGGGNGELF
V: TRBV6-5
D: NA
J: TRBJ2-2

CDR3: ASSPRGTPSYNEQF
V: TRBV7-2
D: NA
J: TRBJ2-1

CDR3: ASSSGEGSSYEQY
V: TRBV7-9
D: NA
J: TRBJ2-7